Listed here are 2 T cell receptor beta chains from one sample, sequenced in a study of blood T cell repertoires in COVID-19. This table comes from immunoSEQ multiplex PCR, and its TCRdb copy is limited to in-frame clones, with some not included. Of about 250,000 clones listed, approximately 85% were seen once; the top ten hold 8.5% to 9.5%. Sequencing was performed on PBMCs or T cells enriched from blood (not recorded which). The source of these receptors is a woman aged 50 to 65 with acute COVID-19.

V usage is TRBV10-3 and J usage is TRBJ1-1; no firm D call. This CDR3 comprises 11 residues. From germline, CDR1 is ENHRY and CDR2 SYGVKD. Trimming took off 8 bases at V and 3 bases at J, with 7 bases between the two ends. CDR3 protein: CAIGEDTEAFF. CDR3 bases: TGTGCCATCGGGGAGGACACTGAAGCTTTCTTT.

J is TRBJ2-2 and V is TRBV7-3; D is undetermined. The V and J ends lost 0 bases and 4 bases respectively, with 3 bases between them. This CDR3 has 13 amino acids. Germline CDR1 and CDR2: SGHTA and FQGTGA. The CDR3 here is CASSLTLTGELFF. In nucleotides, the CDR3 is TGTGCCAGCAGCTTAACACTCACCGGGGAGCTGTTTTTT.